This T cell receptor beta chain was recovered during a study of blood T cell repertoires in COVID-19. About the study: COVID-19 samples from acute and convalescent phases originated in the United States, Italy and Spain.

Clones were sequenced by immunoSEQ multiplex PCR, and TCRdb holds only the in-frame ones, with some missing. The sample holds 35,000 or so clones; 80% are singletons and the top ten take around an eighth. Regarding this clone: A read error may produce the germline difference seen at one junction end.

In germline, CDR1 is LNHDA, CDR2 SQIVND (reference sequence). This CDR3 spans 14 amino acids. The sequence was collected from a woman aged 70 to 79 with acute or convalescent COVID-19. The sequencing input was peripheral blood. V is TRBV19 and J is TRBJ2-5; TRBD2 matches 7 bases. This CDR3 reads CASSIRAGLEAQYF. The CDR3 DNA follows: TGTGCCAGTAGTATCCGGGCAGGACTAGAGGCCCAGTACTTC.